These T cell receptor beta chains were read from a single sample in a study of cytomegalovirus exposure and HLA in healthy donors. The method was immunoSEQ multiplex PCR; TCRdb's version includes in-frame clones alone and lacks a portion of them. The table lists 100,000 to 150,000 clones, 74% of them singletons. Sequencing input: PBMCs. The receptor set was obtained from a woman in her 50s in good health and CMV-seropositive. Both conserved end residues are part of each CDR3. A D gene is named only where the DNA matches it firmly. Size values are once, few and many counts, or a class for expanded clones, and some rows have none.

NA	TRBV7-2	TRBJ2-3	TRBD2	TGTGCCAGCAGCTCACCTAGCGGCCGCTACACAGATACGCAGTATTTT	CASSSPSGRYTDTQYF
NA	TRBV7-9	TRBJ2-5	TRBD1	TGTGCCAGCAGCTTCGGACAGGGTGTGGAGACCCAGTACTTC	CASSFGQGVETQYF
NA	TRBV5-5	TRBJ2-7	TRBD1	TGTGCCAGCAGCTTGGGGGGGCAGGGGGCCCTCTCCTACGAGCAGTACTTC	CASSLGGQGALSYEQYF
NA	TRBV4-1	TRBJ1-1	NA	TGCGCCAGCAGCCAAGAATCCTCGTTGAACACTGAAGCTTTCTTT	CASSQESSLNTEAFF
NA	TRBV7-2	TRBJ2-1	TRBD2	TGTGCCAGCAGCGGAAGCGGGGGGGCATCCTACAATGAGCAGTTCTTC	CASSGSGGASYNEQFF
NA	TRBV30	TRBJ2-3	TRBD2	TGTGCCTGGAGTGTAAGGTTAGCGGGAAAGAACACAGATACGCAGTATTTT	CAWSVRLAGKNTDTQYF
once	TRBV19	TRBJ1-5	NA	TGTGCCAGTAGTATAGCGCCCTATAGCAATCAGCCCCAGCATTTT	CASSIAPYSNQPQHF
once	TRBV7-8	TRBJ2-7	TRBD2	TGTGCCAGCAGCTCTGGACTAGCGGAGGCCCACGAGCAGTACTTC	CASSSGLAEAHEQYF
NA	TRBV28	TRBJ1-1	TRBD1	TGTGCCAGCAGTTCCGAGACAGGGGACAGGAACACTGAAGCTTTCTTT	CASSSETGDRNTEAFF
NA	TRBV7-8	TRBJ2-7	NA	TGTGCCAGCAGCTTAATAGCGGCCTACGAGCAGTACTTC	CASSLIAAYEQYF
NA	TRBV4-3	TRBJ2-7	TRBD2	TGCGCCAGCAGCCAAGTAGCGGGACAATCCTACGAGCAGTACTTC	CASSQVAGQSYEQYF
NA	TRBV6-6	TRBJ2-5	TRBD1	TGTGCCAGCAGAAAGGGACAGGGTCAAGAGACCCAGTACTTC	CASRKGQGQETQYF
few	TRBV6-5	TRBJ1-1	NA	TGTGCCAGCAGTCCCCAGGGGTTGAACACTGAAGCTTTCTTT	CASSPQGLNTEAFF
once	TRBV7-9	TRBJ1-2	NA	TGTGCCAGCAGTCTTACAGGGTTTACCTATGGCTACACCTTC	CASSLTGFTYGYTF
NA	TRBV4-2	TRBJ2-2	NA	TGTGCCAGCAGCCATGGTACTACTACAGGTAACACCGGGGAGCTGTTTTTT	CASSHGTTTGNTGELFF
NA	TRBV4-3	TRBJ1-3	NA	TGCGCCAGCAGCCCGAAAGGTGCGGGGATCGGAAACACCATATATTTT	CASSPKGAGIGNTIYF
NA	TRBV6-1	TRBJ2-7	TRBD1	TGTGCCAGTCCGGGACAGGTCGAGCAGTACTTC	CASPGQVEQYF
NA	TRBV5-4	TRBJ2-7	TRBD1	TGTGCCAGCATGGAGACTCCGGGACAGAGCTACGAGCAGTACTTC	CASMETPGQSYEQYF
NA	TRBV28	TRBJ2-3	NA	TGTGCCAGCAGTCCCCCCGACAGGCTCACAGATACGCAGTATTTT	CASSPPDRLTDTQYF
NA	TRBV5-4	TRBJ2-3	TRBD2	TGTGCCAGCAGTCGTCCGGGACTAGCGGCAGATACGCAGTATTTT	CASSRPGLAADTQYF